Listed here is a single TCR beta chain. The data stem from a study of CD8 T cells in Susac syndrome. V lost 0 bases to trimming and J lost 3 bases, with 8 bases between them. The CDR3 extends over 14 amino acids. In germline, CDR1 is MGHRA, CDR2 YSYEKL. With random hexamers, reverse transcription was performed on about 0.5 to 1 ug of RNA. TCRdb passed the immunoSEQ multiplex PCR reads through MiXCR, listing each CDR3 protein once. The data hold about 430,000 distinct CDR3 sequences, with 75% to 90% observed a single time. The study sequenced TCR beta in blood CD8+ and CD4+ T cells. The gene calls are TRBV4-1 and TRBJ1-1; D is undetermined. This clonotype was obtained from a human donor with multiple sclerosis. The source material was CD8+ T cells from PBMCs. The CDR3: CASSQDRSHTEAFF. CDR3 nucleotides: TGCGCCAGCAGCCAAGATCGTTCGCACACTGAAGCTTTCTTT.